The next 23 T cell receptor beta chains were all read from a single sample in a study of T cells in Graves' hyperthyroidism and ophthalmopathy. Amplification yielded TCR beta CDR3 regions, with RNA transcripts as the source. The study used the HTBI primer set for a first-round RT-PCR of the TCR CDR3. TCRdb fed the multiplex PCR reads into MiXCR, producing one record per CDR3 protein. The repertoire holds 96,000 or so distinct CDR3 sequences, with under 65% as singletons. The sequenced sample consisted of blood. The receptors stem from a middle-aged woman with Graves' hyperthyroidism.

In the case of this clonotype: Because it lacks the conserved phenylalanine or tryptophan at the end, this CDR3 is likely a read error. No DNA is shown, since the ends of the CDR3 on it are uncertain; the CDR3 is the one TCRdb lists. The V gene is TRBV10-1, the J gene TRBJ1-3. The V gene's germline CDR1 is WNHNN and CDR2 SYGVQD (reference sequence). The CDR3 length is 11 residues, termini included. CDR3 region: CASSPVAVPNT.

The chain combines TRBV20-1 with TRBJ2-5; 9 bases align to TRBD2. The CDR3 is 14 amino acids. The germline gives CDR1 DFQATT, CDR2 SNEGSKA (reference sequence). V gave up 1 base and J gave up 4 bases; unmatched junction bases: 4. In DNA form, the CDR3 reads TGCAGTGCTAGAGTAGGCGGGAGGGGAGAGACCCAGTACTTC. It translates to CSARVGGRGETQYF.

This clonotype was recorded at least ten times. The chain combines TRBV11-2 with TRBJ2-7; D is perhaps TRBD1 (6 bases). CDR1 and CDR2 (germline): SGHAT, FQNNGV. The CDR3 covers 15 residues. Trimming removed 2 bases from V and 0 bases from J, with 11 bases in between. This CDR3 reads CASSLRQVGSYEQYF. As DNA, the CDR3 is TGTGCCAGCAGCTTAAGACAGGTGGGCTCCTACGAGCAGTACTTC.

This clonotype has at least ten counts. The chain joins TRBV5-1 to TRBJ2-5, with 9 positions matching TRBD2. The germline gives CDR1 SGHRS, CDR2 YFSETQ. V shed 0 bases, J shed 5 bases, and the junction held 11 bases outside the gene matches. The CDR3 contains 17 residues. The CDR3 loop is CASSLGSYSGRRETQYF. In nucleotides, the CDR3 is TGCGCCAGCAGCTTGGGATCCTATAGCGGGAGACGGGAGACCCAGTACTTC.

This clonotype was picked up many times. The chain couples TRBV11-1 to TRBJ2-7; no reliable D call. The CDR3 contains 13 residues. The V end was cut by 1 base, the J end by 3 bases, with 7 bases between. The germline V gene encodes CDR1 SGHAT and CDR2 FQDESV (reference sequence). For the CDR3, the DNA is TGTGCCAGCAGCTTAGGGCAGATCTACGAGCAGTACTTC. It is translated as CASSLGQIYEQYF.

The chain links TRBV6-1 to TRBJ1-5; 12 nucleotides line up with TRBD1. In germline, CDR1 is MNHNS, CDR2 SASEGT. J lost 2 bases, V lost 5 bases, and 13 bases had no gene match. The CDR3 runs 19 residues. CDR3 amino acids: CASSRVPGQGAEGNQPQHF. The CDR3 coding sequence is TGTGCCAGCAGTCGCGTTCCGGGACAGGGGGCTGAAGGCAATCAGCCCCAGCATTTT.

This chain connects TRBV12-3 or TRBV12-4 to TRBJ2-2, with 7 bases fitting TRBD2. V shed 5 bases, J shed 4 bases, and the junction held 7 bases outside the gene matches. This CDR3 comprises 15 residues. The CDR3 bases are TGTGCCAGCAGTCCCTCGTGGGGGGGCACCGGGGAGCTGTTTTTT. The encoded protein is CASSPSWGGTGELFF.

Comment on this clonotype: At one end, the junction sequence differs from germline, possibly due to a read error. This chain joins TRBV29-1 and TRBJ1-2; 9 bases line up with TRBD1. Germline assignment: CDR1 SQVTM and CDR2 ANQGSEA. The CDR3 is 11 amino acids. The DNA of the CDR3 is TGTAGCTTGGGGACAGGGTATGGCTACACCTTC. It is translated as CSLGTGYGYTF.

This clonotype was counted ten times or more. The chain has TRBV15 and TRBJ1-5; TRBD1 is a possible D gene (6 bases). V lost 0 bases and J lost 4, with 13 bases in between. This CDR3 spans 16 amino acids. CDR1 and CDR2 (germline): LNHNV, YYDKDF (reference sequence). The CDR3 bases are TGTGCCACCAGCAGAGATCCCCCGGGGACAAATCAGCCCCAGCATTTT. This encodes CATSRDPPGTNQPQHF.

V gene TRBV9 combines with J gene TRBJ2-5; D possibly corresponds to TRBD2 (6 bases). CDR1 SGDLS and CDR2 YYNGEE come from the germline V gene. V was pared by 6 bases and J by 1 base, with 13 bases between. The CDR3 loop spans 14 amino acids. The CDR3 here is CASTRGGTQETQYF. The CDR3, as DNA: TGTGCCAGCACCCGGGGAGGAACCCAAGAGACCCAGTACTTC.

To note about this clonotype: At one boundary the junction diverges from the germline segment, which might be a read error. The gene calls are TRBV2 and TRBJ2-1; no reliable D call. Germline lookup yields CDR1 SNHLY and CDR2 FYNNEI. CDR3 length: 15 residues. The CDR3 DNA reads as TGTGCCAGCGGTGATTGGGCGGTGGGCAACAATGAGCAGTTCTTC. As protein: CASGDWAVGNNEQFF.

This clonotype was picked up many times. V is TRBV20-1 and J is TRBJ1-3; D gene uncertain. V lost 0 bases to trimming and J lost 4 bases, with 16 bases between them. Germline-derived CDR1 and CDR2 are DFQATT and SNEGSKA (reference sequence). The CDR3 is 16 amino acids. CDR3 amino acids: CSARDGGLRAGNTIYF. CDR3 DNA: TGCAGTGCTAGAGACGGAGGGCTCCGAGCGGGAAACACCATATATTTT.

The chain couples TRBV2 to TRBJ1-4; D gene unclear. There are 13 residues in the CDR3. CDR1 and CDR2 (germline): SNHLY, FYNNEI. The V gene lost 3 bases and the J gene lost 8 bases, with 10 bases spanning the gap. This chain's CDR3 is CASSDQREEKLFF. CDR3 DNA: TGTGCCAGCAGTGACCAGCGGGAGGAAAAACTGTTTTTT. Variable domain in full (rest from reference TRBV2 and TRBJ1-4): EPEVTQTPSHQVTQMGQEVILRCVPISNHLYFYWYRQILGQKVEFLVSFYNNEISEKSEIFDDQFSVERPDGSNFTLKIRSTKLEDSAMYFCASSDQREEKLFFGSGTQLSVL.

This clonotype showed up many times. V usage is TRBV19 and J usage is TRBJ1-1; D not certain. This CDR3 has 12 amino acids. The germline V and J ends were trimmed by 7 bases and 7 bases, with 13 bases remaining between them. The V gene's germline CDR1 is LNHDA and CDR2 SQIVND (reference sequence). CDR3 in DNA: TGTGCCAGTACCCAGCCCGGTATTGAAGCTTTCTTT. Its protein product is CASTQPGIEAFF.

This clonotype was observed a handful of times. The CDR3 bases are TGTGCCAGCAGTGAGGCGGGGAATCTAGCCAAAAACATTCAGTACTTC. Translation: CASSEAGNLAKNIQYF. V is TRBV25-1 and J is TRBJ2-4; a possible D gene is TRBD2 (6 bases). Germline-derived CDR1 and CDR2 are MGHDK and SYGVNS. The CDR3 extends over 16 amino acids. The germline V and J ends were trimmed by 3 bases and 0 bases, with 12 bases remaining between them.

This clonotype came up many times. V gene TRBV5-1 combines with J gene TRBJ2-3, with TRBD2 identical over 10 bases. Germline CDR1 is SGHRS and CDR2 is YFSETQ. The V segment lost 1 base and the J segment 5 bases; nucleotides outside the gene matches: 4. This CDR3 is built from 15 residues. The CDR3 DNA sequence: TGCGCCAGCAGCTTGTTGCTAGCGGGGGTAGATACGCAGTATTTT. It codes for CASSLLLAGVDTQYF.

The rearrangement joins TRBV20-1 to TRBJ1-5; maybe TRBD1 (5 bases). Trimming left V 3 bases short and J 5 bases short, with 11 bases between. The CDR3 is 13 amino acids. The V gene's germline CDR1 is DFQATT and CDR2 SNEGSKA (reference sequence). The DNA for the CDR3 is TGCAGTGCTAGGACAGCAAGAGATCAGCCCCAGCATTTT. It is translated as CSARTARDQPQHF.

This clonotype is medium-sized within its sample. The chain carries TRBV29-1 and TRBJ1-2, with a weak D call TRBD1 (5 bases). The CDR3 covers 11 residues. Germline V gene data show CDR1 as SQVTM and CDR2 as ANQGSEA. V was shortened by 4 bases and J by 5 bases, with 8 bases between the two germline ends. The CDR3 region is CSVGQQYGYTF. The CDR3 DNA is TGCAGCGTTGGACAGCAGTATGGCTACACCTTC.

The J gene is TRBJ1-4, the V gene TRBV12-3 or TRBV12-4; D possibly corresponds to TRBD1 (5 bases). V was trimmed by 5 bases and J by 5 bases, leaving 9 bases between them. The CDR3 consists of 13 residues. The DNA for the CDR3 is TGTGCCAGCAGTCTCCGGGGGAATGAAAAACTGTTTTTT. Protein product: CASSLRGNEKLFF.

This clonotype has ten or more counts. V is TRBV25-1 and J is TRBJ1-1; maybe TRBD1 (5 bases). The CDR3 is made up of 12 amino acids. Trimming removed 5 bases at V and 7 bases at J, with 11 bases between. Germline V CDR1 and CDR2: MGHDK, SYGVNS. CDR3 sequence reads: CASSTRTFEAFF. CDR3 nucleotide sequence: TGTGCCAGCAGTACCCGGACATTTGAAGCTTTCTTT.

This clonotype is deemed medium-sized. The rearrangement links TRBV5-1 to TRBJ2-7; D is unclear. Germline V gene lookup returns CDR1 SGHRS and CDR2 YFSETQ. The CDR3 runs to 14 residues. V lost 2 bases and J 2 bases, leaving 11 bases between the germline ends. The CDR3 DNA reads TGCGCCAGCAGCTTACAGCCAAGAGCCTACGAGCAGTACTTC. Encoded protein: CASSLQPRAYEQYF.

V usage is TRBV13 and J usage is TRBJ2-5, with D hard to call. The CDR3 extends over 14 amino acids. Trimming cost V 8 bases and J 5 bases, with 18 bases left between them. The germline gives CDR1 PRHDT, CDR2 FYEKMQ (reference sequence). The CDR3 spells CASSPEETGETQYF. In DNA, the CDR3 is TGTGCCAGCTCACCAGAGGAGACGGGCGAGACCCAGTACTTC. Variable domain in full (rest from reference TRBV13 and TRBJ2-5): AAGVIQSPRHLIKEKRETATLKCYPIPRHDTVYWYQQGPGQDPQFLISFYEKMQSDKGSIPDRFSAQQFSDYHSELNMSSLELGDSALYFCASSPEETGETQYFGPGTRLLVL.

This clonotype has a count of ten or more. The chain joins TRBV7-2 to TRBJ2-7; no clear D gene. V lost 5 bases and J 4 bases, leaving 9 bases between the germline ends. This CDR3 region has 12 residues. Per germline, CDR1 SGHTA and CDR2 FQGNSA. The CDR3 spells CASSEGLYEQYF. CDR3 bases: TGTGCCAGCAGCGAAGGGCTTTACGAGCAGTACTTC.